What follows describes a single T cell receptor (beta chain). The antigen is unknown. This sample was taken from a study of cytomegalovirus exposure and HLA in healthy donors. Study-level points and caveats: Apparent HLA restriction characterized most CMV-associated TCR beta chains in a later analysis.

The study ran its PCR with 60 Vbeta and 13 Jbeta primers. Data came from immunoSEQ multiplex PCR; TCRdb stores just in-frame clones and leaves some out. The sample consists of some 190,000 clones, about 77% of them appearing once. CDR1 and CDR2 (germline): SGHTA, FQGTGA. This CDR3 spans 15 amino acids. Losses at the gene ends were 5 bases for V and 5 bases for J; bases not matched to a gene: 11. The TCR was taken from a man in his thirties or forties in good health and CMV-seropositive. The V gene is TRBV7-3, the J gene TRBJ1-2; 7 nucleotides align to TRBD1. Source material: PBMCs. CDR3 in amino acids: CASSPGTVDFYGYTF. Here the CDR3 DNA reads TGTGCCAGCAGCCCCGGGACAGTAGATTTTTATGGCTACACCTTC.